The next 15 T cell receptor beta chains were all read from a single sample in a study of cytomegalovirus exposure and HLA in healthy donors. Vbeta (60) and Jbeta (13) primers were used in the PCR. Generated by immunoSEQ multiplex PCR, the TCRdb table keeps only in-frame clones and is missing some. Of around 270,000 clones in the sample, roughly 80% were seen once. Material for sequencing was PBMCs. These receptors originate from a girl aged 2 to 9 in good health and CMV-seronegative.

V gene TRBV19 combines with J gene TRBJ1-5; TRBD1 matches at 9 bases. The germline V gene has CDR1 LNHDA and CDR2 SQIVND (reference sequence). Trimming took 6 bases from V and 5 from J; bases not matched to a gene: 2. This CDR3 has 13 amino acids. In DNA, the CDR3 is TGTGCCAGTAGGGGACAGGGCCATCAGCCCCAGCATTTT. Residues: CASRGQGHQPQHF.

The chain carries TRBV4-1 and TRBJ2-4; unclear D gene. Per the germline V gene, CDR1 is MGHRA and CDR2 is YSYEKL. CDR3 length: 14 amino acids. Trimming removed 3 bases at V and 3 bases at J, with 9 bases between. The CDR3 DNA sequence: TGCGCCAGCAGCCAGAGTTTGGTCAAAAACATTCAGTACTTC. Translated: CASSQSLVKNIQYF.

The chain joins TRBV4-1 to TRBJ1-2; 7 bases line up with TRBD1. J was trimmed by 8 bases and V by 3 bases; bases with no gene match: 9. CDR3 size: 14 residues. Germline values: CDR1 MGHRA, CDR2 YSYEKL. DNA for the CDR3: TGCGCCAGCAGCCACGCAGGGGGAGCGGGCGGCTACACCTTC. Translated: CASSHAGGAGGYTF.

The gene calls are TRBV19 and TRBJ1-1; no reliable D call. The CDR3 totals 14 residues. The ends were cut back, 2 bases at V and 0 bases at J, with 7 bases in the middle. CDR1 and CDR2 (germline): LNHDA, SQIVND (reference sequence). CDR3 sequence reads: CASSIQIMNTEAFF. The CDR3 nucleotides read TGTGCCAGTAGTATACAGATAATGAACACTGAAGCTTTCTTT.

This chain uses TRBV7-2 with TRBJ2-1, with 9 positions matching TRBD2. J gave up 0 bases and V 4 bases, and 7 bases lay outside the gene matches. CDR1 and CDR2 (germline): SGHTA, FQGNSA. The CDR3 consists of 17 residues. Written as DNA, the CDR3 is TGTGCCAGCAGCTGGGGTAGCGGGAGCCGCTCCTACAATGAGCAGTTCTTC. Its translation: CASSWGSGSRSYNEQFF.

The chain links TRBV9 to TRBJ2-7; 9 nucleotides match TRBD2. The trim removed 0 bases at V and 5 bases at J, leaving 9 bases unmatched. Germline V lookup: CDR1 SGDLS, CDR2 YYNGEE. The CDR3 sequence is 16 residues long. CDR3 loop: CASSVGGSGGVNEQYF. CDR3 nucleotide sequence: TGTGCCAGCAGCGTAGGGGGTAGCGGGGGAGTCAACGAGCAGTACTTC.

V and J are TRBV7-8 and TRBJ1-1; D is unresolved. The V gene's germline CDR1 is SGHVS and CDR2 FQNEAQ. CDR3 length: 14 amino acids. Trimming took 4 bases from V and 6 from J, leaving 15 bases between them. DNA of the CDR3: TGTGCCAGCAGCTCCACTGGTGGAGGAGCTGAAGCTTTCTTT. Its protein product is CASSSTGGGAEAFF.

The chain carries TRBV13 and TRBJ1-1, with D maybe TRBD1 (6 bases). The ends were cut back, 4 bases at V and 0 bases at J, with 18 bases in the middle. Looked up from germline, CDR1 is PRHDT and CDR2 is FYEKMQ (reference sequence). The CDR3 has 17 amino acids. The CDR3, as DNA: TGTGCCAGCAGCTCAAGGCAATCCGGGACAATGAACACTGAAGCTTTCTTT. This translates into CASSSRQSGTMNTEAFF.

The genes are TRBV7-9 and TRBJ2-7; 10 bases are shared with TRBD1. The J segment lost 6 bases and the V segment lost 10 bases, leaving 9 bases of the junction unmatched. The CDR3 has 13 amino acids. Germline loops: CDR1 SEHNR, CDR2 FQNEAQ (reference sequence). CDR3 loop: CATDRTGGGEQYF. CDR3 DNA sequence: TGTGCCACCGACAGGACAGGGGGAGGCGAGCAGTACTTC.

V gene TRBV4-1 combines with J gene TRBJ1-5, with D tentatively TRBD1 (5 bases). The V gene lost 2 bases and the J gene lost 1 base, with 9 bases spanning the gap. Germline values: CDR1 MGHRA, CDR2 YSYEKL. There are 15 residues in the CDR3. CDR3 loop: CASSQRQGSNQPQHF. The CDR3, as DNA: TGCGCCAGCAGCCAACGTCAGGGAAGCAATCAGCCCCAGCATTTT.

This sequence joins TRBV5-1 and TRBJ2-1, with D possibly TRBD1 on 6 matching bases. The germline V gene encodes CDR1 SGHRS and CDR2 YFSETQ. This CDR3 region has 16 residues. The V end lost 4 bases, the J end lost 4 bases, and 18 bases lay between the germline ends. DNA of the CDR3: TGCGCCAGCAGCCTTACAGGGCCCCTACTTTACAATGAGCAGTTCTTC. As protein: CASSLTGPLLYNEQFF. The variable domain in full, with the rest retrieved from reference TRBV5-1 and TRBJ2-1, is KAGVTQTPRYLIKTRGQQVTLSCSPISGHRSVSWYQQTPGQGLQFLFEYFSETQRNKGNFPGRFSGRQFSNSRSEMNVSTLELGDSALYLCASSLTGPLLYNEQFFGPGTRLTVL.

The chain links TRBV5-1 to TRBJ1-1, with D uncertain. Germline V gives CDR1 SGHRS, CDR2 YFSETQ. The CDR3 is 13 residues long. Trimming cost V 0 bases and J 4 bases, with 7 bases left between them. CDR3 in DNA: TGCGCCAGCAGCTTGGATGGCATCACTGAAGCTTTCTTT. Translation: CASSLDGITEAFF. The complete variable domain, with remaining parts taken from reference TRBV5-1 and TRBJ1-1, reads KAGVTQTPRYLIKTRGQQVTLSCSPISGHRSVSWYQQTPGQGLQFLFEYFSETQRNKGNFPGRFSGRQFSNSRSEMNVSTLELGDSALYLCASSLDGITEAFFGQGTRLTVV.

This sequence joins TRBV5-1 and TRBJ2-3; D gene uncertain. CDR1 SGHRS and CDR2 YFSETQ come from the germline V gene. V gave up 4 bases and J gave up 4 bases, with 13 bases separating them. The CDR3 is 14 amino acids. The CDR3 is CASSIGVPADTQYF. The CDR3 bases are TGCGCCAGCAGCATTGGAGTCCCTGCAGATACGCAGTATTTT.

In this sample, this clone turned up a few times. The gene calls are TRBV18 and TRBJ1-6, with 9 bases fitting TRBD1. The CDR3 totals 16 residues. After removal of 3 bases from V and 7 bases from J, the junction contained 7 bases not matched to a gene. Germline lookup yields CDR1 KGHSH and CDR2 LQKENI. CDR3 amino acids: CASSPRPGQGNSPLHF. The CDR3, as DNA: TGTGCCAGCTCACCCAGACCGGGACAGGGAAATTCACCCCTCCACTTT.

The CDR3 loop reads CASSQGRVINYGYTF. The DNA of the CDR3 is TGCGCCAGCAGCCAAGGTCGCGTCATTAACTATGGCTACACCTTC. This chain uses TRBV4-1 with TRBJ1-2; D ambiguous. The CDR3 runs to 15 residues. CDR1 and CDR2 from the germline V gene are MGHRA and YSYEKL. Trimming pared 1 base from V and 1 base from J, leaving 10 bases between.